What follows are 9 T cell receptor beta chains derived from one specimen sequenced in a study of blood T cell repertoires in COVID-19 (dated by TCRdb to the early 2020s). Libraries came from the immunoSEQ multiplex PCR assay. TCRdb holds this immuneACCESS table with in-frame rearrangements only. Some clones are missing; in checked studies, unresolved V genes explain under half, and the rest has no known cause. In all, the sample holds 70,000 to 100,000 clones, and roughly nine tenths of those were seen once. 1.5% to 2% of the sample lies in the top ten. Sequencing input: peripheral blood. All receptors derive from a man aged 55 to 70 with acute or convalescent COVID-19.

V and J are TRBV7-2 and TRBJ2-3, with 7 bases fitting TRBD2. The germline V gene encodes CDR1 SGHTA and CDR2 FQGNSA. CDR3 length: 16 residues. Unmatched junction bases numbered 7, after V lost 1 base and J lost 3 bases. CDR3 DNA sequence: TGTGCCAGCAGCTTAGAGTTACTAGCGAGGACAGATACGCAGTATTTT. This gives the protein CASSLELLARTDTQYF.

The rearrangement joins TRBV5-4 to TRBJ1-1; D unclear. The germline CDR1 and CDR2 sequences are SGHNT and YYREEE (reference sequence). The CDR3 runs 14 residues. With 0 bases removed from V and 4 bases from J, the gap between germline ends came to 10 bases. CDR3 DNA sequence: TGTGCCAGCAGCTTGGTCGCACCAGGCACTGAAGCTTTCTTT. Its protein is CASSLVAPGTEAFF.

The chain recombines TRBV2 with TRBJ1-2; D remains ambiguous. Germline CDR1 SNHLY, CDR2 FYNNEI. Trimming took off 6 bases at V and 4 bases at J, with 21 bases between the two ends. The CDR3 totals 16 residues. The DNA of the CDR3 is TGTGCCAGCAGCCCCGCGACTGCTATTATTTCCTATGGCTACACCTTC. Encoded protein: CASSPATAIISYGYTF.

The chain joins TRBV21-1 to TRBJ2-7; whether TRBD2, the table's D call, matches the DNA was not checked. TRBV21-1 is a pseudogene locus. The CDR3 runs 11 residues. CDR3 bases: TGTGCCAGCCCCCGGGCGGGGGAGCAGTACTTC. It codes for CASPRAGEQYF.

The V gene is TRBV6-5, the J gene TRBJ2-5, with D tentatively TRBD1 (5 bases). V lost 8 bases to trimming and J lost 1 base, with 8 bases between them. CDR1 is MNHEY and CDR2 is SVGAGI in the germline V gene. The CDR3 contains 12 residues. CDR3 protein: CASQGFQETQYF. The CDR3 DNA sequence: TGTGCCAGCCAGGGTTTCCAAGAGACCCAGTACTTC.

The gene calls are TRBV25-1 and TRBJ1-3; no clear D. The CDR3 contains 14 residues. Between the trimmed V and J ends, which lost 3 bases and 3 bases, there was a span of 9 bases. Germline V gene sequence: CDR1 MGHDK, CDR2 SYGVNS. CDR3 region: CASSEEGYGNTIYF. CDR3 nucleotide sequence: TGTGCCAGCAGTGAGGAGGGTTATGGAAACACCATATATTTT.

V is TRBV11-3 and J is TRBJ1-2; D unclear. The CDR3 has 15 amino acids. CDR1 and CDR2 (germline): SGHNT, YENEEA. V was shortened by 5 bases and J by 2 bases, with 15 bases between the two germline ends. CDR3 DNA sequence: TGTGCCAGCAGCCCTCAACGGGCGGGGAACTATGGCTACACCTTC. Translating gives CASSPQRAGNYGYTF.

The genes are TRBV19 and TRBJ2-1; tentative D call: TRBD1 (5 bases). V was pared by 4 bases and J by 6 bases, with 13 bases between. The CDR3 runs 14 residues. Germline CDR1 and CDR2: LNHDA and SQIVND (reference sequence). CDR3 in amino acids: CASSRPKRGNEQFF. The CDR3 bases are TGTGCCAGTAGTAGGCCCAAAAGGGGCAATGAGCAGTTCTTC.

This rearrangement joins TRBV11-3 to TRBJ1-2; no definite D call. V lost 1 base and J lost 5, with 8 bases in between. This CDR3 region has 13 residues. Germline CDR1 and CDR2: SGHNT and YENEEA. DNA of the CDR3: TGTGCCAGCAGCTTAGGAAGGGAGTATGGCTACACCTTC. Its protein product is CASSLGREYGYTF.